This T cell receptor beta chain emerged from a study of cytomegalovirus exposure and HLA in healthy donors. The study's findings and limits: High sensitivity and specificity were reportedly achieved when the classifier diagnosed cytomegalovirus status. Reported findings show TCR beta sequences accurately forecast HLA-A and HLA-B alleles in most subjects.

CDR3 length: 15 amino acids. Trimming took 5 bases from V and 3 from J, leaving 14 bases between them. CDR1 is MDHEN, CDR2 SYDVKM, per germline. Vbeta (60) and Jbeta (13) primers were used in the PCR. Only in-frame clones appear in the TCRdb table, and some are missing; sequencing was by immunoSEQ multiplex PCR. The sample carries roughly 120,000 clones, 60% to 70% recorded once. Worth noting for this clone: What it recognizes is unknown.

This TCR came from a woman in her 40s in good health and CMV-seropositive. The V gene is TRBV28, the J gene TRBJ1-5, with D perhaps TRBD1 (5 bases). What was sequenced was PBMCs. CDR3 protein: CASSLAGPANQPQHF. DNA of the CDR3: TGTGCCAGCAGTCTAGCGGGACCGGCCAATCAGCCCCAGCATTTT.